These 10 T cell receptor beta chains came from one sample sequenced in a study of CD8 T cells in Susac syndrome. Reverse transcription used about 0.45 to 1 ug RNA and random hexamers. TCRdb re-analysed the immunoSEQ multiplex PCR reads in MiXCR, keeping a single row per CDR3 protein. The repertoire holds 15,000 to 20,000 distinct CDR3 sequences, around 96% seen once, with 0.2% to 0.3% in the top ten. Sequencing input: CD8+ T cells from PBMCs. These receptors came from a human donor in good health.

CDR3 DNA sequence: TGTGCCAGCAGTTTATCCGCCAGGACAGTGTACACTGAAGCTTTCTTT. Protein sequence: CASSLSARTVYTEAFF. The chain couples TRBV28 to TRBJ1-1; D is possibly TRBD1 (6 bases). The CDR3 extends over 16 amino acids. In germline, CDR1 is MDHEN, CDR2 SYDVKM. Trimming took off 1 base at V and 3 bases at J, with 15 bases between the two ends.

This clonotype was counted once. The gene calls are TRBV20-1 and TRBJ1-1, with D maybe TRBD1 (6 bases). The CDR3 runs to 13 residues. V lost 6 bases and J lost 4, with 15 bases in between. Germline-derived CDR1 and CDR2 are DFQATT and SNEGSKA (reference sequence). The CDR3 region has the DNA TGCAGTGCGAGGACAGCTTGGGTCACTGAAGCTTTCTTT. It translates to CSARTAWVTEAFF.

The chain uses TRBV13 and TRBJ2-2; perhaps TRBD1 as D (5 bases). This CDR3 region has 16 residues. Between the trimmed V and J ends, which lost 3 bases and 6 bases, there was a span of 17 bases. Germline lookup yields CDR1 PRHDT and CDR2 FYEKMQ (reference sequence). Written as DNA, the CDR3 is TGTGCCAGCAGCTTTAGTACAGGACCAAATCCCGGGGAGCTGTTTTTT. Translated: CASSFSTGPNPGELFF.

The chain couples TRBV7-9 to TRBJ2-1; D unresolved. Between the trimmed V and J ends, which lost 3 bases and 8 bases, there was a span of 8 bases. Per germline, CDR1 SEHNR and CDR2 FQNEAQ (reference sequence). This CDR3 is built from 12 residues. The CDR3 DNA reads TGTGCCAGCAGCTTCGGCAATGATGAGCAGTTCTTC. The encoded protein is CASSFGNDEQFF.

The chain combines TRBV5-1 with TRBJ2-2; D uncertain. The CDR3 totals 15 residues. V was trimmed by 1 base and J by 4 bases, leaving 11 bases between them. The germline gives CDR1 SGHRS, CDR2 YFSETQ. The CDR3 DNA follows: TGCGCCAGCAGCTTGAATCCGGAGAGCACCGGGGAGCTGTTTTTT. This codes for CASSLNPESTGELFF. Variable domain in full (rest from reference TRBV5-1 and TRBJ2-2): KAGVTQTPRYLIKTRGQQVTLSCSPISGHRSVSWYQQTPGQGLQFLFEYFSETQRNKGNFPGRFSGRQFSNSRSEMNVSTLELGDSALYLCASSLNPESTGELFFGEGSRLTVL.

In this sample, this clonotype turned up once. As DNA, the CDR3 is TGTGCCAGCAGCTTAGAATTGGGACTTGTCACCGGGGAGCTGTTTTTT. It is translated as CASSLELGLVTGELFF. The chain is built from TRBV7-9 and TRBJ2-2; a weak D match, TRBD2 (6 bases). The CDR3 totals 16 residues. Germline V gene lookup returns CDR1 SEHNR and CDR2 FQNEAQ (reference sequence). Trimming removed 1 base from V and 4 bases from J, with 13 bases in between.

The rearrangement links TRBV7-3 to TRBJ1-1; D gene ambiguous. The CDR3 extends over 13 amino acids. Deletions cut 0 bases from V and 2 bases from J, with 4 bases between. Germline V lookup: CDR1 SGHTA, CDR2 FQGTGA. The DNA of the CDR3 is TGTGCCAGCAGCTTAACGGTCAACACTGAAGCTTTCTTT. It is translated as CASSLTVNTEAFF.

This clonotype was counted once. This sequence joins TRBV18 and TRBJ2-7; D unclear. This CDR3 contains 16 residues. Trimming took off 3 bases at V and 4 bases at J, with 19 bases between the two ends. Per the germline V gene, CDR1 is KGHSH and CDR2 is LQKENI. In DNA form, the CDR3 reads TGTGCCAGCTCACCGTCCGCACCGGGCAGGCTGTACGAGCAGTACGTC. It is translated as CASSPSAPGRLYEQYV.

This clonotype was seen a handful of times. The chain is built from TRBV7-2 and TRBJ2-5; possibly TRBD2 for D (6 bases). V lost 4 bases to trimming and J lost 4 bases, with 16 bases between them. The CDR3 runs to 15 residues. Germline assignment: CDR1 SGHTA and CDR2 FQGNSA. As DNA, the CDR3 is TGTGCCAGCAGCTCCGGGGGATCCAGAGGAGAGACCCAGTACTTC. It encodes CASSSGGSRGETQYF.

The rearrangement joins TRBV19 to TRBJ2-1, with 9 bases matching TRBD2. V was clipped by 3 bases and J by 1 base; unmatched bases: 10. The CDR3 is 18 amino acids. The germline V gene has CDR1 LNHDA and CDR2 SQIVND (reference sequence). The CDR3 is CASSILAGVSPSYNEQFF. For the CDR3, the DNA is TGTGCCAGTAGTATTTTAGCGGGAGTATCCCCTTCCTACAATGAGCAGTTCTTC.